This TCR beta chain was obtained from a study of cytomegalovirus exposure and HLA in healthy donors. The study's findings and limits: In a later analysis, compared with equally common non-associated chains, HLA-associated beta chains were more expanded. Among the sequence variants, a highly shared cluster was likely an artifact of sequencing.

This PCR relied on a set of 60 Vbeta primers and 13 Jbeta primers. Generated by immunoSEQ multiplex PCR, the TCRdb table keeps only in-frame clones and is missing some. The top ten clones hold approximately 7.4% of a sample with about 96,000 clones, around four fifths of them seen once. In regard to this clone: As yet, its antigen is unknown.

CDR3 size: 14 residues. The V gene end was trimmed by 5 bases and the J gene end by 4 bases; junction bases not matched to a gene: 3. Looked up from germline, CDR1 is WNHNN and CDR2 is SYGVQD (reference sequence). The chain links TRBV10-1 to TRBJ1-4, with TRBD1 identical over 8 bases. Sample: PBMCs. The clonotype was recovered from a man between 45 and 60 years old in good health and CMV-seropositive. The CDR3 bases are TGCGCCAGCAGTTCCGGGACAGGTAATGAAAAACTGTTTTTT. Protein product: CASSSGTGNEKLFF.